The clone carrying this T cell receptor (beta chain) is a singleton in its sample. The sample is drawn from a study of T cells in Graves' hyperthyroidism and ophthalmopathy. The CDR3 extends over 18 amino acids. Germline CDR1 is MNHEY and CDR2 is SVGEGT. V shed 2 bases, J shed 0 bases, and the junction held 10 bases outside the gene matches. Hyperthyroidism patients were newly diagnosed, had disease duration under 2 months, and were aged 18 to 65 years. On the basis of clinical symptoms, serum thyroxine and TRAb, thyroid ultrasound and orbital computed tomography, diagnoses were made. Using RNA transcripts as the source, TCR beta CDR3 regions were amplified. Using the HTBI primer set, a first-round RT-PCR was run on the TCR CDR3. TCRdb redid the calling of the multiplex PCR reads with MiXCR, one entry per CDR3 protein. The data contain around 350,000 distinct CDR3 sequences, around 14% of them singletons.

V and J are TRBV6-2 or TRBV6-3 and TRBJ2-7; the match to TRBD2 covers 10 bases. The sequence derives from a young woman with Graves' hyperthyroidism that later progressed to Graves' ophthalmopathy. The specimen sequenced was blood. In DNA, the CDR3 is TGTGCCAGCAGTTACCAAACTAGCGGGAAGCCCAGCTCCTACGAGCAGTACTTC. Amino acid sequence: CASSYQTSGKPSSYEQYF.